A single sample is the source of the 4 T cell receptor beta chains below, sequenced in a study of blood T cell repertoires in COVID-19. Using immunoSEQ multiplex PCR, the repertoire was profiled, and TCRdb retains in-frame clones only, with some absent. Here the sample spans 300,000 to 350,000 clones, approximately 88% being singletons. The source material was PBMCs or T cells enriched from blood (not recorded which). These receptors were taken from a young man who had recovered from COVID-19.

The J gene is TRBJ2-1, the V gene TRBV7-6, with D unclear. The CDR3 consists of 12 residues. Germline CDR1 SGHVS, CDR2 FNYEAQ. V gave up 3 bases and J gave up 8 bases, with 8 bases separating them. CDR3: CASSLGADEQFF. The CDR3 nucleotides are TGTGCCAGCAGCTTGGGCGCCGATGAGCAGTTCTTC.

This clone showed up just once. The chain is built from TRBV5-1 and TRBJ2-5, with D tentatively TRBD1 (5 bases). This CDR3 is built from 14 residues. V shed 3 bases and J shed 0 bases, with 9 bases lying between them. Germline lookup yields CDR1 SGHRS and CDR2 YFSETQ. The CDR3 DNA is TGCGCCAGCAGCTACATGACAGACCAAGAGACCCAGTACTTC. Protein: CASSYMTDQETQYF.

Only one count was recorded for this clone. V gene TRBV2 combines with J gene TRBJ2-3; TRBD1 is a possible D gene (6 bases). The ends were cut back, 3 bases at V and 4 bases at J, with 14 bases in the middle. The CDR3 sequence is 15 residues long. CDR1 is SNHLY and CDR2 is FYNNEI in the germline V gene. This chain's CDR3 is CASSETDRWADTQYF. DNA for the CDR3: TGTGCCAGCAGTGAGACTGACAGGTGGGCAGATACGCAGTATTTT.

This clone was seen just once. This rearrangement joins TRBV27 to TRBJ2-2; D unresolved. Germline CDR1 is MNHEY and CDR2 is SMNVEV (reference sequence). V was trimmed by 4 bases and J by 1 base, leaving 4 bases between them. The CDR3 consists of 13 residues. The CDR3 DNA reads TGTGCCAGCAGTTATCTGAACACCGGGGAGCTGTTTTTT. It yields the protein CASSYLNTGELFF.